This note documents a single T cell receptor beta chain sequence. Assay: immunoSEQ multiplex PCR; the TCRdb copy retains only in-frame clones and omits some. Of tens of thousands of clones detected, more than 75% appear once; the ten largest clones hold approximately 2%. The CDR3 extends over 14 amino acids. With 5 bases removed from V and 4 bases from J, the gap between germline ends came to 15 bases. Per germline, CDR1 SGHTA and CDR2 FQGNSA. The record originates from a study of cytomegalovirus exposure and HLA in healthy donors. J is TRBJ2-7 and V is TRBV7-2; a weak D match, TRBD1 (7 bases). This receptor was obtained from a man aged 25-40 years in good health and CMV-seronegative. Sequencing input: PBMCs. This CDR3 reads CASSRGQAGYEQYF. The CDR3 DNA sequence: TGTGCCAGCAGCCGAGGACAGGCGGGATACGAGCAGTACTTC.